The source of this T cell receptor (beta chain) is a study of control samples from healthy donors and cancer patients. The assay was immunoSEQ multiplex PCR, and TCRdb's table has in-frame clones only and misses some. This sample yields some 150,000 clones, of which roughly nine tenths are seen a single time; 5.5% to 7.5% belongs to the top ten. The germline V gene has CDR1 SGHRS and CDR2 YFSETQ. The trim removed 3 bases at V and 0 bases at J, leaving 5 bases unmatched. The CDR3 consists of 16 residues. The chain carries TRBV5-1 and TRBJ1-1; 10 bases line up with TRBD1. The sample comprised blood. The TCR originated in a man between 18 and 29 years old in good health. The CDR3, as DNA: TGCGCCAGCAGCTCCGGGACAGGGGCCATGAACACTGAAGCTTTCTTT. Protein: CASSSGTGAMNTEAFF. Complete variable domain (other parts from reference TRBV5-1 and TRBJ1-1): KAGVTQTPRYLIKTRGQQVTLSCSPISGHRSVSWYQQTPGQGLQFLFEYFSETQRNKGNFPGRFSGRQFSNSRSEMNVSTLELGDSALYLCASSSGTGAMNTEAFFGQGTRLTVV.